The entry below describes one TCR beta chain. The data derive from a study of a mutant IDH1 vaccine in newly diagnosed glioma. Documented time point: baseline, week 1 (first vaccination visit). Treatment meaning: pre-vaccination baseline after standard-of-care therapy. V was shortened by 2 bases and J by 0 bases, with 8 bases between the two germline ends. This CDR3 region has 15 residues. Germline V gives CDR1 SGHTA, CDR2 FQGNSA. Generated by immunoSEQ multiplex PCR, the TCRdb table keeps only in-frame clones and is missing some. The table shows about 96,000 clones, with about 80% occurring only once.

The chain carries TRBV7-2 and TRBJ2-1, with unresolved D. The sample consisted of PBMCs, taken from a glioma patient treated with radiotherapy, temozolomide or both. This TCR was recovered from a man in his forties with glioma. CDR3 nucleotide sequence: TGTGCCAGCAGCTTAAGGACGAACTCCTACAATGAGCAGTTCTTC. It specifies CASSLRTNSYNEQFF.